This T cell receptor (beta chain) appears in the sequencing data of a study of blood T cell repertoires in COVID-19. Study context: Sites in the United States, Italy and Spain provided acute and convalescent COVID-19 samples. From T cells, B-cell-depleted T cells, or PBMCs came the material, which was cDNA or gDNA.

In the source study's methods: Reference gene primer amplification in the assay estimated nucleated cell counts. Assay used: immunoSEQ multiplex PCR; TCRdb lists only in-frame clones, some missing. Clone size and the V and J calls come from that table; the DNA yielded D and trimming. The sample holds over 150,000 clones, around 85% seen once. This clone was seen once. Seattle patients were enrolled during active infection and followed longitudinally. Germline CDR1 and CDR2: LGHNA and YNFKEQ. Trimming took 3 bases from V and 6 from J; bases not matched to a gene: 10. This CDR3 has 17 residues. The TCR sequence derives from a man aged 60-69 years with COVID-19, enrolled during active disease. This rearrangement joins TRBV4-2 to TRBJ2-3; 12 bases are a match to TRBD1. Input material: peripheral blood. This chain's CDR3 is CASSQEPGQGASDTQYF. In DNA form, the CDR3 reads TGTGCCAGCAGCCAGGAGCCGGGACAGGGGGCTTCGGATACGCAGTATTTT.